The sequence of this TCR beta chain was determined in a study of blood T cell repertoires in COVID-19. Study-level background: Sites in the United States, Italy and Spain provided acute and convalescent COVID-19 samples. T cells, B-cell-depleted T cells, or PBMCs provided the cDNA or gDNA that served as material.

In the source study's methods: Reference gene primers were amplified, and this amplification served to estimate nucleated cell counts. Sequenced by immunoSEQ multiplex PCR; TCRdb stores in-frame clones only, minus some. V and J calls and clone size are as listed in that table; D and trimming were resolved from the DNA. The repertoire has 40,000 to 45,000 clones, approximately 90% of them found once; the top ten carry approximately 6%. The CDR3 loop spans 16 amino acids. Germline-derived CDR1 and CDR2 are MNHEY and SVGEGT. Trimming shortened V by 2 bases and J by 4 bases, and 17 bases separated the two germline ends.

This TCR came from a human donor in a cohort sampled during active COVID-19. The chain carries TRBV6-2 or TRBV6-3 and TRBJ1-1, with D maybe TRBD1 (5 bases). The sequenced sample consisted of peripheral blood. The CDR3 nucleotides read TGTGCCAGCAGTTACATTTCGAGACATGGGGCCACTGAAGCTTTCTTT. Amino acids: CASSYISRHGATEAFF.